The rows below give T cell receptor beta chains drawn from one sample of a study of cytomegalovirus exposure and HLA in healthy donors. Some clones are missing from TCRdb's copy, which holds only in-frame ones; the method was immunoSEQ multiplex PCR. The profile shows roughly 150,000 clones, 82% of them singletons. The sample taken for sequencing was PBMCs. The receptors come from a girl aged 10-17 years in good health and CMV-seropositive. Each CDR3 is given with its conserved first and last residue. Each record gives: J gene, CDR3 length, D gene, V gene, clone size, CDR3 DNA, CDR3 protein. D genes are given only for firm matches. The size entry is marked missing in some rows and otherwise reads once, few, many or a size class.

j_gene: TRBJ2-1; len: 13; d_gene: NA; v_gene: TRBV15; abundance: NA; CDR3nt: TGTGCCACCAGCCCTAGGCGGGGTGATGAGCAGTTCTTC; CDR3aa: CATSPRRGDEQFF
j_gene: TRBJ2-2; len: 16; d_gene: TRBD1; v_gene: TRBV4-3; abundance: once; CDR3nt: TGCGCCAGCAGCCCCGGGACAGGGTCGGGCACCGGGGAGCTGTTTTTT; CDR3aa: CASSPGTGSGTGELFF
j_gene: TRBJ2-3; len: 13; d_gene: TRBD1; v_gene: TRBV2; abundance: few; CDR3nt: TGTGCCAGCAGTGGACAGGGTGGGAATACGCAGTATTTT; CDR3aa: CASSGQGGNTQYF
j_gene: TRBJ2-7; len: 16; d_gene: TRBD1; v_gene: TRBV10-2; abundance: NA; CDR3nt: TGCGCCAGCAGTGAGGAATTAGGGGGCATCGTCTTCGAGCAGTACTTC; CDR3aa: CASSEELGGIVFEQYF
j_gene: TRBJ1-1; len: 12; d_gene: TRBD1; v_gene: TRBV7-9; abundance: NA; CDR3nt: TGTGCCAGCAGCAGGACAGGGCCTGAAGCTTTCTTT; CDR3aa: CASSRTGPEAFF
j_gene: TRBJ2-1; len: 18; d_gene: NA; v_gene: TRBV21-1; abundance: NA; CDR3nt: TGTGCCAGCAAAATCGGGTGGCATTATAGGAGCTCCTACAATGAGCAGTTCTTC; CDR3aa: CASKIGWHYRSSYNEQFF
j_gene: TRBJ1-5; len: 14; d_gene: NA; v_gene: TRBV19; abundance: NA; CDR3nt: TGTGCCAGTAGTATTTGGAGTAACAATCAGCCCCAGCATTTT; CDR3aa: CASSIWSNNQPQHF
j_gene: TRBJ2-1; len: 15; d_gene: TRBD2; v_gene: TRBV27; abundance: NA; CDR3nt: TGTGCCAGCAGTTCCGGACTAGCGGGAGACAATGAGCAGTTCTTC; CDR3aa: CASSSGLAGDNEQFF
j_gene: TRBJ2-3; len: 15; d_gene: TRBD1; v_gene: TRBV29-1; abundance: once; CDR3nt: TGCAGCTCCTCTCCCGGGACAGGGAGCACAGATACGCAGTATTTT; CDR3aa: CSSSPGTGSTDTQYF
j_gene: TRBJ1-1; len: 16; d_gene: TRBD1; v_gene: TRBV5-4; abundance: NA; CDR3nt: TGTGCCAGCAGCCTACCTACAGGGGGCGCCCAGACTGAAGCTTTCTTT; CDR3aa: CASSLPTGGAQTEAFF
j_gene: TRBJ2-7; len: 14; d_gene: NA; v_gene: TRBV28; abundance: NA; CDR3nt: TGTGCCAGCAGTCGAGCCCCAGGCCCCTACGAGCAGTACTTC; CDR3aa: CASSRAPGPYEQYF
j_gene: TRBJ2-5; len: 14; d_gene: NA; v_gene: TRBV6-5; abundance: NA; CDR3nt: TGTGCCAGCAGTTACGGGGCAGGCCAAGAGACCCAGTACTTC; CDR3aa: CASSYGAGQETQYF
j_gene: TRBJ1-2; len: 12; d_gene: NA; v_gene: TRBV5-6; abundance: NA; CDR3nt: TGTGCCAGCAGCTTGGCTCCCTATGGCTACACCTTC; CDR3aa: CASSLAPYGYTF
j_gene: TRBJ1-2; len: 15; d_gene: TRBD1; v_gene: TRBV5-4; abundance: NA; CDR3nt: TGTGCCAGCAGCGATGTAGAGACAGGGACCTATGGCTACACCTTC; CDR3aa: CASSDVETGTYGYTF
j_gene: TRBJ1-5; len: 15; d_gene: TRBD1; v_gene: TRBV7-8; abundance: few; CDR3nt: TGTGCCAGCAGCTTAGCGCGGACAGGGGCTCAGCCCCAGCATTTT; CDR3aa: CASSLARTGAQPQHF
j_gene: TRBJ2-5; len: 16; d_gene: TRBD2; v_gene: TRBV4-3; abundance: NA; CDR3nt: TGCGCCAGCAGCCAAGTGGCGCGGGGGAGGGGTGAGACCCAGTACTTC; CDR3aa: CASSQVARGRGETQYF
j_gene: TRBJ1-2; len: 13; d_gene: NA; v_gene: TRBV18; abundance: NA; CDR3nt: TGTGCCAGCTCACCTCGCAGTAACTATGGCTACACCTTC; CDR3aa: CASSPRSNYGYTF
j_gene: TRBJ1-2; len: 17; d_gene: TRBD1; v_gene: TRBV28; abundance: NA; CDR3nt: TGTGCCTCGTCCCCCGAATTCGACAGGGTGGGCAACTATGGCTACACCTTC; CDR3aa: CASSPEFDRVGNYGYTF
j_gene: TRBJ2-2; len: 14; d_gene: TRBD1; v_gene: TRBV30; abundance: NA; CDR3nt: TGTGCCTGGACACCCGGGACAGGCACCGGGGAGCTGTTTTTT; CDR3aa: CAWTPGTGTGELFF
j_gene: TRBJ2-7; len: 14; d_gene: TRBD1; v_gene: TRBV25-1; abundance: NA; CDR3nt: TGTGCCAGCAGTGAAAGACAGGGGAGGCCCGAGCAGTACTTC; CDR3aa: CASSERQGRPEQYF
j_gene: TRBJ2-5; len: 12; d_gene: TRBD1; v_gene: TRBV19; abundance: NA; CDR3nt: TGTGCCAGTAGCACAGGGGCGGAGACCCAGTACTTC; CDR3aa: CASSTGAETQYF
j_gene: TRBJ2-1; len: 14; d_gene: TRBD2; v_gene: TRBV27; abundance: NA; CDR3nt: TGTGCCAGCAGTTCGACTAGCGGTCACAATGAGCAGTTCTTC; CDR3aa: CASSSTSGHNEQFF